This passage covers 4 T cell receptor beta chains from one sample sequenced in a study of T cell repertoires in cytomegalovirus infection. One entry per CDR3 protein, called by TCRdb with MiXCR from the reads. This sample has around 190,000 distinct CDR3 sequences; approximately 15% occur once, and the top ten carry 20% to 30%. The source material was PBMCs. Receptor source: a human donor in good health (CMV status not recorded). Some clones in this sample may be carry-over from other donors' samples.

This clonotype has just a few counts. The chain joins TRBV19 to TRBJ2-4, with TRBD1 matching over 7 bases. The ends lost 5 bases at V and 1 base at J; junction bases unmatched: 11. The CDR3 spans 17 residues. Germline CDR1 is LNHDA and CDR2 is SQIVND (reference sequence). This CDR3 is CASSSGAKTGAKNIQYF. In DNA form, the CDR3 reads TGTGCCAGTAGTTCAGGGGCCAAGACAGGGGCCAAAAACATTCAGTACTTC. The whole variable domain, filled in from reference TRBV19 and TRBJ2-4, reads DGGITQSPKYLFRKEGQNVTLSCEQNLNHDAMYWYRQDPGQGLRLIYYSQIVNDFQKGDIAEGYSVSREKKESFPLTVTSAQKNPTAFYLCASSSGAKTGAKNIQYFGAGTRLSVL.

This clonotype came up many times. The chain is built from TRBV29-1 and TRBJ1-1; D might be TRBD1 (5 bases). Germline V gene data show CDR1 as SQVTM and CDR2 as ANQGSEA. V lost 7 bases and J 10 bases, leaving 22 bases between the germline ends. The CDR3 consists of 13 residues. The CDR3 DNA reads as TGCAGCGGTTACGCGGGGCACTCATTCGGAGCTTTCTTT. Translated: CSGYAGHSFGAFF.

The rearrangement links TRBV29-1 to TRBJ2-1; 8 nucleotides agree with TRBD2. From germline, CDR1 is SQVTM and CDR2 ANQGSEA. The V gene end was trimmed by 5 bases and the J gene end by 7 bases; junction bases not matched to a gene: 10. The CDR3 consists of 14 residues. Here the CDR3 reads CSVFATSGDNEQFF. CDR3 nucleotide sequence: TGCAGCGTTTTTGCAACTAGCGGAGATAATGAGCAGTTCTTC.

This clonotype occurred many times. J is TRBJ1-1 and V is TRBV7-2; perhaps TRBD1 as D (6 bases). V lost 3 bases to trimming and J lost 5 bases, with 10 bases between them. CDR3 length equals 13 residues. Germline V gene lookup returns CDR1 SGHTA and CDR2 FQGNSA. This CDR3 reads CASSFLGATEAFF. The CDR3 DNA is TGTGCCAGCAGCTTTTTGGGGGCAACTGAAGCTTTCTTT.